This T cell receptor beta chain was documented in a study of tumor and adjacent non-tumor tissue in lung cancer. RNA was extracted from bulk tissue without any cell sorting. More than 3 cm separated this lung sample from the edge of the tumor. Chemotherapy-naive patients with new lung cancer underwent thoracic surgery in China, August–late 2014. CDR3 length: 16 amino acids. V gave up 1 base and J gave up 16 bases; unmatched junction bases: 18. Germline-derived CDR1 and CDR2 are SGHNT and YYREEE (reference sequence). Study-level points and caveats: Normal lung showed higher cumulative top 100 clone frequency than tumor. Tumor tissue had significantly higher TCR diversity than normal lung.

Three rounds of nested PCR, following a modified ARM-PCR protocol, produced the TCRbeta library. One entry per CDR3 protein results from TCRdb running MiXCR on the multiplex PCR reads. The data hold about 98,000 distinct CDR3 sequences, with roughly 78% observed a single time. A remark on this clonotype: Its antigen is currently unknown.

The sequenced sample was distant non-tumor lung tissue. The V and J genes are TRBV5-4 and TRBJ2-1; 9 positions match TRBD2. This clonotype was sampled from a man between 60 and 75 years old with small cell lung cancer. The CDR3 nucleotides read TGTGCCAGCAGCTTGATTGGGCGGGAGGGCCCGGGTCCGAAATTCTTC. Translation: CASSLIGREGPGPKFF.